This T cell receptor (beta chain) emerged from a study of OX40 agonist ivuxolimab in advanced cancers. About the research overall: Six ivuxolimab dose levels, 0.01 to 10 mg/kg, were given intravenously every 2 weeks.

Sequencing used immunoSEQ multiplex PCR; TCRdb keeps in-frame clones, though not all of them. The table records roughly 70,000 clones, less than 90% of them present only once. CDR1 LNHDA and CDR2 SQIVND come from the germline V gene (reference sequence). This CDR3 has 14 residues. V gave up 3 bases and J gave up 6 bases, with 12 bases separating them. The sequencing here drew on CD4+ or CD8+ T cells sorted from blood, taken in a trial of the OX40 agonist ivuxolimab. The V call is TRBV19, the J call TRBJ1-5; D call uncertain. The TCR comes from an adult with an advanced solid tumor such as melanoma, head and neck, liver or kidney cancer. This CDR3 reads CASSIKVEFQPQHF. Written as DNA, the CDR3 is TGTGCCAGTAGTATTAAGGTAGAGTTTCAGCCCCAGCATTTT.